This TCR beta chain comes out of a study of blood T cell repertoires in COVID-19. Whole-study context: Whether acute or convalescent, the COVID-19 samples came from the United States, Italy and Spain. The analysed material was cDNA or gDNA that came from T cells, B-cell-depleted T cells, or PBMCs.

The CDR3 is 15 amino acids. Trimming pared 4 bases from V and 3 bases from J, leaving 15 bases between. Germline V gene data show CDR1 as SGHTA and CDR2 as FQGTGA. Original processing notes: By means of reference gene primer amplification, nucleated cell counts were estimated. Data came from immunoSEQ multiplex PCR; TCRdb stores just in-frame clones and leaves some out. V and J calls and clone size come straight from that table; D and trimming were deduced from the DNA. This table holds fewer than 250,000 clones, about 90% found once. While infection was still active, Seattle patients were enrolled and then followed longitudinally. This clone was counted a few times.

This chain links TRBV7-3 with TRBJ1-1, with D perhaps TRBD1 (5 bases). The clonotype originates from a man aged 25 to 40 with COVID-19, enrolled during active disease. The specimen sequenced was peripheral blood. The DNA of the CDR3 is TGTGCCAGCAGCTCCCAGGGTGGCGGCGACACTGAAGCTTTCTTT. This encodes CASSSQGGGDTEAFF. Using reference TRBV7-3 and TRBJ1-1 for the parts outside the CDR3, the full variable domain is GAGVSQTPSNKVTEKGKYVELRCDPISGHTALYWYRQSLGQGPEFLIYFQGTGAADDSGLPNDRFFAVRPEGSVSTLKIQRTERGDSAVYLCASSSQGGGDTEAFFGQGTRLTVV.